Shown below are 27 T cell receptor beta chains from a single sample sequenced in a study of identical twins. From the 5' RACE reads, TCRdb called clonotypes with MiXCR, one entry per CDR3 protein. The table lists just under 550,000 distinct CDR3 sequences, roughly 15% of them singletons. These records were also assigned to another study, of yellow fever vaccine responses in identical twins.

Material: CD4+ T cells sorted from blood. The receptors were gathered from a woman in her late teens or twenties in good health.

J is TRBJ2-1 and V is TRBV12-3 or TRBV12-4, with D perhaps matching TRBD1 (5 bases). There are 12 residues in the CDR3. V dropped 5 bases and J dropped 10 bases, with 12 bases sitting between them. DNA for the CDR3: TGTGCCAGCAGTCTCCCCCCAGGGGAGCAGTTCTTC. Protein sequence: CASSLPPGEQFF.

This clonotype occurred a few times. V is TRBV15 and J is TRBJ2-2; 8 bases fit TRBD2. The CDR3 contains 15 residues. Looked up from germline, CDR1 is LNHNV and CDR2 is YYDKDF (reference sequence). Losses at the gene ends were 3 bases for V and 6 bases for J; bases not matched to a gene: 6. Written as DNA, the CDR3 is TGTGCCACCAGCAGGGCCGGACTAGCTTCCGGGGAGCTGTTTTTT. This sequence encodes CATSRAGLASGELFF.

V is TRBV7-9 and J is TRBJ2-2, with TRBD1 as a possible D gene (6 bases). The V and J ends lost 5 bases and 1 base respectively, with 17 bases between them. Germline lookup yields CDR1 SEHNR and CDR2 FQNEAQ (reference sequence). The CDR3 runs 17 residues. The CDR3 nucleotides are TGTGCCAGCAGCCTGACAGGCTCCCTACAGAACACCGGGGAGCTGTTTTTT. Protein sequence: CASSLTGSLQNTGELFF.

This clonotype has just a few counts. The V and J genes are TRBV12-3 or TRBV12-4 and TRBJ2-7, with 13 bases that match TRBD2. The CDR3 contains 15 residues. V was clipped by 5 bases and J by 6 bases; unmatched bases: 7. CDR3 residues: CASSLGLAGVGEQYF. The DNA of the CDR3 is TGTGCCAGCAGTCTCGGACTAGCGGGAGTCGGCGAGCAGTACTTC.

This clonotype came up a few times. The V and J genes are TRBV20-1 and TRBJ2-5; D is undetermined. Germline CDR1 and CDR2: DFQATT and SNEGSKA (reference sequence). The V end lost 2 bases, the J end lost 6 bases, and 10 bases lay between the germline ends. The CDR3 is 12 residues long. The DNA of the CDR3 is TGCAGTGCTAGATCGGACGGCAAGACCCAGTACTTC. It translates to CSARSDGKTQYF.

This clonotype came up a few times. This chain connects TRBV7-2 to TRBJ2-1; 7 nucleotides match TRBD1. CDR1 is SGHTA and CDR2 is FQGNSA in the germline V gene. V was clipped by 0 bases and J by 4 bases; unmatched bases: 6. The CDR3 loop spans 16 amino acids. The CDR3 sequence is CASSLAQARGYNEQFF. The CDR3 DNA reads TGTGCCAGCAGCTTAGCGCAGGCCAGGGGGTACAATGAGCAGTTCTTC.

V gene TRBV20-1 combines with J gene TRBJ2-7; TRBD2 matches at 9 bases. The trim removed 0 bases at V and 0 bases at J, leaving 3 bases unmatched. The CDR3 is made up of 15 amino acids. Germline values: CDR1 DFQATT, CDR2 SNEGSKA (reference sequence). CDR3 protein: CSARDPSGNSYEQYF. Written as DNA, the CDR3 is TGCAGTGCTAGAGATCCTAGCGGGAACTCCTACGAGCAGTACTTC.

The chain recombines TRBV2 with TRBJ2-7; TRBD1 might be the D (6 bases). Germline V gene sequence: CDR1 SNHLY, CDR2 FYNNEI. With 3 bases removed from V and 2 bases from J, the gap between germline ends came to 11 bases. This CDR3 is built from 14 residues. CDR3 DNA: TGTGCCAGCAGTGAGGAAAGGACAGCCTACGAGCAGTACGTC. This encodes CASSEERTAYEQYV.

This sequence joins TRBV24-1 and TRBJ2-5; D may be TRBD2 (5 bases). Per the germline V gene, CDR1 is KGHDR and CDR2 is SFDVKD. The CDR3 consists of 14 residues. Trimming removed 3 bases at V and 1 base at J, with 8 bases between. Written as DNA, the CDR3 is TGTGCCACCAGTGATCTAAGCGGCCAAGAGACCCAGTACTTC. This translates into CATSDLSGQETQYF.

This clonotype was seen only a few times. The DNA of the CDR3 is TGTGCCATCAAGGACGGGAAAGTCAAAGAGACCCAGTACTTC. This gives the protein CAIKDGKVKETQYF. This sequence joins TRBV10-3 and TRBJ2-5; maybe TRBD2 (5 bases). The germline V gene encodes CDR1 ENHRY and CDR2 SYGVKD. V lost 7 bases to trimming and J lost 3 bases, with 15 bases between them. CDR3 size: 14 residues.

The genes are TRBV7-9 and TRBJ1-4, with D possibly matching TRBD1 (5 bases). Germline values: CDR1 SEHNR, CDR2 FQNEAQ (reference sequence). The CDR3 length is 14 residues. V shed 1 base and J shed 7 bases, with 10 bases lying between them. The CDR3 nucleotides are TGTGCCAGCAGCTTAGTTGGGGGATGTGAAAAACTGTTTTTT. It specifies CASSLVGGCEKLFF.

The rearrangement joins TRBV27 to TRBJ2-3; D is unresolved. The CDR3 length is 13 residues. Germline V lookup: CDR1 MNHEY, CDR2 SMNVEV (reference sequence). The germline V and J ends were trimmed by 3 bases and 6 bases, with 10 bases remaining between them. The CDR3 DNA sequence: TGTGCCAGCAGTTTGGCGGCCCGGGATACGCAGTATTTT. Its translation is CASSLAARDTQYF.

V and J are TRBV3-1 and TRBJ2-1; TRBD2 might be the D (7 bases). Germline V gives CDR1 LGHDT, CDR2 YNNKEL (reference sequence). Trimming removed 5 bases from V and 4 bases from J, with 15 bases in between. The CDR3 spans 15 residues. CDR3 sequence reads: CASSSWGGRYNEQFF. The CDR3 DNA is TGTGCCAGCAGCTCCTGGGGGGGCCGGTACAATGAGCAGTTCTTC.

This clonotype was seen a handful of times. The rearrangement uses TRBV12-3 or TRBV12-4 and TRBJ2-5, with D unclear. V was clipped by 4 bases and J by 2 bases, with 11 bases between them. This CDR3 contains 14 residues. The CDR3 bases are TGTGCCAGCAGTTCCTCAGACGGTCAAGAGACCCAGTACTTC. This codes for CASSSSDGQETQYF.

CDR3 region: CSATGEKETQYF. In DNA form, the CDR3 reads TGCAGTGCCACTGGTGAGAAAGAGACCCAGTACTTC. The J gene is TRBJ2-5, the V gene TRBV20-1; D is undetermined. Looked up from germline, CDR1 is DFQATT and CDR2 is SNEGSKA (reference sequence). This CDR3 has 12 residues. V was pared by 6 bases and J by 3 bases, with 11 bases between.

This clonotype showed up many times. The chain employs TRBV29-1 and TRBJ1-1; the match to TRBD1 covers 10 bases. Germline V gives CDR1 SQVTM, CDR2 ANQGSEA. This CDR3 is 17 amino acids long. The V gene end was trimmed by 5 bases and the J gene end by 0 bases; junction bases not matched to a gene: 12. CDR3 sequence (DNA): TGCAGCGTTACTGCGGACAGGGGGTGGCTCATGAACACTGAAGCTTTCTTT. Its protein product is CSVTADRGWLMNTEAFF.

This clonotype appeared a few times. The rearrangement joins TRBV5-1 to TRBJ1-6; D is possibly TRBD1 (5 bases). V lost 2 bases, J lost 8 bases, and 8 bases lay in between. This CDR3 contains 13 residues. Germline V lookup: CDR1 SGHRS, CDR2 YFSETQ. DNA for the CDR3: TGCGCCAGCAGCTTCAGGGAGGATTCACCCCTCCACTTT. Amino acid sequence: CASSFREDSPLHF. Full variable domain (missing parts from reference TRBV5-1 and TRBJ1-6): KAGVTQTPRYLIKTRGQQVTLSCSPISGHRSVSWYQQTPGQGLQFLFEYFSETQRNKGNFPGRFSGRQFSNSRSEMNVSTLELGDSALYLCASSFREDSPLHFGNGTRLTVT.

This clonotype was picked up a small number of times. This rearrangement joins TRBV3-1 to TRBJ1-1; D may be TRBD1 (5 bases). V lost 5 bases and J 1 base, leaving 14 bases between the germline ends. The CDR3 contains 15 residues. Germline V gene lookup returns CDR1 LGHDT and CDR2 YNNKEL (reference sequence). In DNA form, the CDR3 reads TGTGCCAGCAGCGCGCAACACGGGGCGAACACTGAAGCTTTCTTT. Encoded protein: CASSAQHGANTEAFF.

This clonotype turned up a few times. The V call is TRBV20-1, the J call TRBJ2-1; the match to TRBD2 covers 8 bases. The junction had 6 bases not matched to a gene; V was cut back by 3 bases and J by 8 bases. The CDR3 covers 13 residues. Looked up from germline, CDR1 is DFQATT and CDR2 is SNEGSKA (reference sequence). The DNA of the CDR3 is TGCAGTGCTAGCGGGGGGGCCAAGGATGAGCAGTTCTTC. The encoded protein is CSASGGAKDEQFF.

This clonotype was picked up a small number of times. The rearrangement links TRBV20-1 to TRBJ1-1, with a tentative D call TRBD1 (5 bases). The CDR3 spans 15 residues. Germline-derived CDR1 and CDR2 are DFQATT and SNEGSKA (reference sequence). V shed 2 bases and J shed 1 base, with 14 bases lying between them. The CDR3 sequence is CSARNSGRGNTEAFF. In DNA, the CDR3 is TGCAGTGCTAGAAACTCAGGGAGGGGGAACACTGAAGCTTTCTTT.

The gene calls are TRBV4-2 and TRBJ2-3; D is ambiguous. CDR3 length: 13 residues. Trimming left V 4 bases short and J 5 bases short, with 10 bases between. Germline CDR1 LGHNA, CDR2 YNFKEQ. The CDR3 coding sequence is TGTGCCAGCAGCCCCCCGGGTATAGATACGCAGTATTTT. This codes for CASSPPGIDTQYF.

Only a few counts were recorded for this clonotype. The chain links TRBV14 to TRBJ2-1, with 14 bases identical to TRBD2. This CDR3 spans 16 amino acids. Germline trimming cut 4 bases from V and 9 bases from J; bases unmatched to any gene: 8. Germline V lookup: CDR1 SGHDN, CDR2 FVKESK. The CDR3 spells CASSPLGTSGSFEQFF. DNA of the CDR3: TGTGCCAGCAGCCCCCTGGGGACTAGCGGGAGTTTTGAGCAGTTCTTC.

This clonotype was counted many times. The V and J genes are TRBV12-3 or TRBV12-4 and TRBJ1-5; 7 bases align to TRBD1. The CDR3 is 13 amino acids. Trimming took 6 bases from V and 4 from J; bases not matched to a gene: 3. The CDR3 DNA follows: TGTGCCAGCAGGGGACAGCTTAATCAGCCCCAGCATTTT. Translating gives CASRGQLNQPQHF.

This clonotype was observed a single time. The rearrangement joins TRBV7-2 to TRBJ2-7; 9 bases fit TRBD2. Trimming took 1 base from V and 6 from J; bases not matched to a gene: 10. The CDR3 runs 16 residues. The V gene's germline CDR1 is SGHTA and CDR2 FQGNSA. CDR3 amino acids: CASSLVASSGAREQYF. In DNA form, the CDR3 reads TGTGCCAGCAGCTTAGTAGCGTCTAGCGGGGCCCGCGAGCAGTACTTC.

This clonotype was recorded a few times. This chain links TRBV20-1 with TRBJ2-1; 10 nucleotides match TRBD1. The germline gives CDR1 DFQATT, CDR2 SNEGSKA (reference sequence). The CDR3 totals 12 residues. Unmatched junction bases numbered 3, after V lost 6 bases and J lost 7 bases. CDR3 region: CSATDRGNEQFF. In DNA form, the CDR3 reads TGCAGTGCAACGGACAGGGGGAATGAGCAGTTCTTC.

This clonotype was seen a handful of times. The J gene is TRBJ2-1, the V gene TRBV18; TRBD2 matches 7 bases. The CDR3 runs to 17 residues. Losses at the gene ends were 2 bases for V and 2 bases for J; bases not matched to a gene: 9. Germline loops: CDR1 KGHSH, CDR2 LQKENI. As DNA, the CDR3 is TGTGCCAGCTCACCAAGGGTGAGCGGGGTAACCTACAATGAGCAGTTCTTC. Its protein product is CASSPRVSGVTYNEQFF.

The CDR3 nucleotides are TGCAGTGCTAGGAGGGTGGCGGGAGCAGATACGCAGTATTTT. Amino acid sequence: CSARRVAGADTQYF. This sequence joins TRBV20-1 and TRBJ2-3; TRBD2 matches at 7 bases. Germline CDR1 reads DFQATT; CDR2 reads SNEGSKA (reference sequence). This CDR3 region has 14 residues. V was clipped by 3 bases and J by 4 bases; unmatched bases: 7.